These 10 T cell receptor beta chains share one sample of origin, sequenced in a study of blood T cell repertoires in COVID-19 (TCRdb year 2020). The library was made by the immunoSEQ multiplex PCR assay. The table was pulled from immuneACCESS by TCRdb, which kept in-frame rearrangements only. Such tables lose some clones; where checked, under half of the loss comes from unresolved V genes, and the rest has no known cause. This sample holds some 100,000 clones; more than 60% were observed only once. The ten largest clones capture roughly 2.6% of the sample. The sequencing input was peripheral blood. The receptors shown here come from a man aged 45-60 years with acute or convalescent COVID-19.

Written as DNA, the CDR3 is TGTGCCAGCAGCTTAGCGGGACAGACACAAGAGACCCAGTACTTC. It translates to CASSLAGQTQETQYF. The chain combines TRBV28 with TRBJ2-5; possible D gene TRBD2, 8 bases. The CDR3 loop spans 15 amino acids. V was pared by 6 bases and J by 2 bases, with 16 bases between. The V gene's germline CDR1 is MDHEN and CDR2 SYDVKM.

The rearrangement joins TRBV29-1 to TRBJ2-7; 9 nucleotides align to TRBD2. Germline V gene data show CDR1 as SQVTM and CDR2 as ANQGSEA. This CDR3 comprises 12 residues. With 5 bases clipped from V and 6 bases from J, the junction kept 5 bases outside the gene matches. The CDR3 nucleotides are TGCAGCGTTAACGCGGGAGGGACCGAGCAGTACTTC. Translation: CSVNAGGTEQYF.

The DNA of the CDR3 is TGTGCCTGGAGTTCCCGACCCGCGGCCCCTTCCTACAATGAGCAGTTCTTC. This translates into CAWSSRPAAPSYNEQFF. The chain is built from TRBV30 and TRBJ2-1; D not certain. Germline V gene lookup returns CDR1 GTSNPN and CDR2 SVGIG (reference sequence). The CDR3 consists of 17 residues. The ends were cut back, 2 bases at V and 1 base at J, with 18 bases in the middle.

CDR3 bases: TGTGCCAGCAGTGAAGAGGACAGGGTTTCGGTTCATCAGCCCCAGCATTTT. Protein: CASSEEDRVSVHQPQHF. The chain uses TRBV2 and TRBJ1-5, with 8 bases that match TRBD1. Germline-derived CDR1 and CDR2 are SNHLY and FYNNEI. The CDR3 has 17 amino acids. With V trimmed by 1 base and J by 5 bases, 10 bases remained unmatched.

The sample holds a few counts of this clone. This chain uses TRBV5-8 with TRBJ1-2; 8 bases are shared with TRBD1. V lost 0 bases, J lost 4 bases, and 2 bases stayed unmatched. Germline lookup yields CDR1 SGHTS and CDR2 YDEGEE. The CDR3 is 14 amino acids. CDR3 nucleotide sequence: TGTGCCAGCAGCTTGGACAGGGGGGCCTATGGCTACACCTTC. Its protein product is CASSLDRGAYGYTF.

V is TRBV19 and J is TRBJ2-3; 13 nucleotides agree with TRBD2. In germline, CDR1 is LNHDA, CDR2 SQIVND (reference sequence). The CDR3 sequence is 15 residues long. Trimming cost V 5 bases and J 3 bases; bases outside gene matches: 2. This chain's CDR3 is CASSLTSGRTDTQYF. The CDR3 nucleotides read TGTGCCAGTAGTCTGACTAGCGGGAGGACAGATACGCAGTATTTT.

This clone has a single count. The chain uses TRBV25-1 and TRBJ1-6; D is unresolved. The CDR3 is 13 amino acids. Trimming pared 4 bases from V and 8 bases from J, leaving 9 bases between. Per the germline V gene, CDR1 is MGHDK and CDR2 is SYGVNS. CDR3 sequence reads: CASSGSSYSPLHF. The CDR3 DNA reads as TGTGCCAGCAGTGGGAGTTCGTATTCACCCCTCCACTTT.

The chain is built from TRBV19 and TRBJ1-5, with TRBD1 matching over 7 bases. Germline V gene lookup returns CDR1 LNHDA and CDR2 SQIVND (reference sequence). Unmatched junction bases numbered 6, after V lost 5 bases and J lost 2 bases. This CDR3 is 15 amino acids long. The CDR3 sequence is CASSPPDRGNQPQHF. CDR3 nucleotide sequence: TGTGCCAGTAGTCCCCCTGACAGGGGCAATCAGCCCCAGCATTTT.

The chain is built from TRBV11-3 and TRBJ2-1; D may be TRBD1 (5 bases). Between the trimmed V and J ends, which lost 5 bases and 8 bases, there was a span of 19 bases. This CDR3 has 15 residues. Per germline, CDR1 SGHNT and CDR2 YENEEA. CDR3 sequence: CASSRSLSGIDEQFF. The CDR3 nucleotides read TGTGCCAGCAGCCGGTCATTATCAGGGATCGATGAGCAGTTCTTC.

The chain links TRBV10-2 to TRBJ1-2, with 8 bases identical to TRBD1. With V trimmed by 4 bases and J by 2 bases, 3 bases remained unmatched. The germline V gene encodes CDR1 WSHSY and CDR2 SAAADI. The CDR3 contains 14 residues. The CDR3 loop reads CASSADRGNYGYTF. The CDR3 DNA reads TGCGCCAGCAGTGCCGACAGGGGCAACTATGGCTACACCTTC.